Below are 24 T cell receptor beta chains sequenced from a single sample in a study of tissue T cells after allogeneic stem cell transplantation. TCRdb's table, derived via immunoSEQ multiplex PCR, lists solely in-frame clones and lacks some. Among some 22,000 clones listed, roughly three quarters were seen once. Sequenced input: blood. The source of these receptors is a female BALB/c mouse in good health. The mouse strain carries the MHC haplotype H2-d.

Note on this clone: The genes are named according to mouse. The read ends 1 residue early relative to the CDR3; the germline J gene fills the gap. V gene TRBV4 combines with J gene TRBJ1-1; 8 nucleotides align to TRBD1. This CDR3 contains 11 residues. Germline CDR1 is LGHDT and CDR2 is YNNKQL (reference sequence). The V gene end was trimmed by 7 bases and the J gene end by 8 bases; junction bases not matched to a gene: 3. CDR3 region: CASTHRGEVFF. The DNA read from the CDR3 is TGTGCCAGCACCCACAGGGGGGAAGTCTTC.

This clone occurred once. The gene symbols are mouse symbols. The read ends 1 residue before the CDR3 terminus; that terminus is restored from the germline J gene. Other DNA sequences of this sample code for an identical CDR3. The chain uses TRBV13-1 and TRBJ2-3; 7 bases match TRBD1. The CDR3 is 14 amino acids. CDR1 and CDR2 (germline): NSHNY, SYGAGN. V lost 3 bases and J lost 0; bases outside the gene matches: 1. The part of the CDR3 DNA that was read is TGTGCCAGCAGTGGACAGGGTAGTGCAGAAACGCTGTAT. Translation: CASSGQGSAETLY. The full CDR3 protein reads CASSGQGSAETLYF.

This clone has more than one count but fewer than ten. Gene names are the mouse ones. Read coverage stops 1 residue before the CDR3 terminus; the germline J gene supplies the remainder. V and J are TRBV24 and TRBJ1-5; D gene uncertain. The CDR3 runs to 11 residues. The germline gives CDR1 KGHTA, CDR2 FRNEEI. V lost 4 bases, J lost 7 bases, and 5 bases lay in between. CDR3 residues: CASSHTQAPLF. The CDR3 DNA, read in part, is TGTGCCAGCAGTCACACTCAGGCTCCGCTT.

As concerns this clone: Gene names and germline match the mouse. The CDR3 end falls 1 residue outside the read, so it is completed with the germline J gene. The gene calls are TRBV29 and TRBJ1-3, with a possible D match to TRBD1 (5 bases). The CDR3 contains 15 residues. V lost 3 bases and J 0 bases, leaving 9 bases between the germline ends. The germline CDR1 and CDR2 sequences are MSHET and SYDVDS. Incomplete CDR3 DNA: TGTGCTAGCAGTTTCAGGACATCTTCTGGAAATACGCTCTAT. As protein: CASSFRTSSGNTLY. The whole CDR3 reads CASSFRTSSGNTLYF.

On this clone: Gene names follow the mouse nomenclature. With the read ending 1 residue before the CDR3 end, the germline J gene is used to fill in that end. This chain links TRBV19 with TRBJ2-7; TRBD1 matches 7 bases. Per germline, CDR1 FNHDT and CDR2 SITEND (reference sequence). The V gene end was trimmed by 5 bases and the J gene end by 6 bases; junction bases not matched to a gene: 2. CDR3 size: 11 residues. This CDR3 is CASRQGLEQYF. The DNA read from the CDR3 is TGTGCCAGCAGACAGGGGCTTGAACAGTAC.

To note about this clone: The listed genes are named as in mouse. The read ends 1 residue before the CDR3 terminus; that terminus is restored from the germline J gene. The rearrangement uses TRBV31 and TRBJ2-4; D call uncertain. Germline loops: CDR1 GKSSPN, CDR2 SITVG. The CDR3 extends over 13 amino acids. Deletions cut 1 base from V and 0 bases from J, with 5 bases between. CDR3: CAWSHNSQNTLYF. The covered CDR3 bases are TGTGCCTGGAGTCATAATAGTCAAAACACCTTGTAC.

Regarding this clone: Here the gene names and germline are mouse. Read coverage stops 1 residue before the CDR3 terminus; the germline J gene supplies the remainder. The chain couples TRBV13-1 to TRBJ2-5; D is perhaps TRBD1 (6 bases). The germline V gene has CDR1 NSHNY and CDR2 SYGAGN. V was cut by 3 bases and J by 6 bases, with 8 bases left in between. The CDR3 is 12 amino acids. The part of the CDR3 DNA that was read is TGTGCCAGCAGTGCCAGGGGTGACACCCAGTAC. Its translation: CASSARGDTQY. The full CDR3 protein reads CASSARGDTQYF.

Comment on this clone: Gene names and germline match the mouse. The read finishes 1 residue shy of the CDR3 end, and the germline J gene is used to complete it. The V gene is TRBV13-3, the J gene TRBJ2-7; 10 bases fit TRBD2. Per germline, CDR1 NNHDY and CDR2 SYVADS. V shed 0 bases, J shed 4 bases, and the junction held 1 base outside the gene matches. The CDR3 has 14 residues. The CDR3 loop is CASSDDWGGYEQYF. The DNA read from the CDR3 is TGTGCCAGCAGTGATGACTGGGGGGGTTATGAACAGTAC.

On this clone itself: Genes and germline are mouse. The CDR3 extends 1 residue past the end of the read, so its final part is completed from the germline J gene. This chain connects TRBV19 to TRBJ2-1; D gene uncertain. This CDR3 comprises 14 residues. V lost 6 bases to trimming and J lost 1 base, with 11 bases between them. Germline CDR1 FNHDT, CDR2 SITEND (reference sequence). The CDR3 bases that were read are TGTGCCAGCACCGAAAAACCAAACTATGCTGAGCAGTTC. Its protein product is CASTEKPNYAEQF. The complete CDR3 reads CASTEKPNYAEQFF.

This clone was recorded only once. Germline and genes: mouse. The CDR3 end lies 1 residue beyond the end of the read and is filled in from the germline J gene. The rearrangement joins TRBV5 to TRBJ1-1; possibly TRBD1 for D (5 bases). Trimming left V 0 bases short and J 11 bases short, with 7 bases between. CDR1 and CDR2 (germline): LGHNA, YNLKQL (reference sequence). The CDR3 extends over 11 amino acids. The covered CDR3 bases are TGTGCCAGCAGCCAAGACAGGGCCGTCTTC. It is translated as CASSQDRAVF. The entire CDR3 is CASSQDRAVFF.

As to this clone: The germline and genes are mouse ones. The read terminates 1 residue ahead of where the CDR3 ends, so the germline J gene completes it. V and J are TRBV1 and TRBJ2-7, with D possibly being TRBD2 (7 bases). The CDR3 length is 15 residues. Germline values: CDR1 NSQYPW, CDR2 LRSPGD (reference sequence). Trimming took 0 bases from V and 5 from J, leaving 14 bases between them. The CDR3 bases that were read are TGCACCTGCAGTGCAGACGTAGGGGGGCTGGATGAACAGTAC. Translating gives CTCSADVGGLDEQY. The whole CDR3 reads CTCSADVGGLDEQYF.

Worth noting for this clone: All gene names here are mouse names. The missing CDR3 end, 1 residue past where the read stops, is filled in from the germline J gene. The chain employs TRBV5 and TRBJ2-5, with TRBD1 matching 10 bases. Germline-derived CDR1 and CDR2 are LGHNA and YNLKQL (reference sequence). V was clipped by 0 bases and J by 3 bases; unmatched bases: 0. The CDR3 runs 15 residues. The covered CDR3 bases are TGTGCCAGCAGCCAAGAGGGACAGGGGCAAGACACCCAGTAC. It yields the protein CASSQEGQGQDTQY. The CDR3 in full is CASSQEGQGQDTQYF.

In regard to this clone: Mouse gene names and germline throughout. The read terminates 1 residue ahead of where the CDR3 ends, so the germline J gene completes it. V usage is TRBV13-2 and J usage is TRBJ2-7; 11 bases fit TRBD1. V was clipped by 3 bases and J by 4 bases; unmatched bases: 0. Germline CDR1 reads NNHNN; CDR2 reads SYGAGS (reference sequence). The CDR3 extends over 13 amino acids. Here the CDR3 reads CASGGDRGYEQYF. The sequenced part of the CDR3 DNA is TGTGCCAGCGGTGGGGACAGGGGGTATGAACAGTAC.

As regards this clone: Gene labels here are mouse ones. The CDR3 end lies 1 residue beyond the end of the read and is filled in from the germline J gene. The chain employs TRBV13-2 and TRBJ2-4; 9 bases match TRBD2. J gave up 7 bases and V 3 bases, and 6 bases lay outside the gene matches. The CDR3 consists of 14 residues. In germline, CDR1 is NNHNN, CDR2 SYGAGS (reference sequence). CDR3 protein: CASGGLGVRDTLYF. The CDR3 bases that were read are TGTGCCAGCGGTGGACTGGGGGTAAGGGACACCTTGTAC.

Worth noting for this clone: Here the gene names and germline are mouse. The CDR3 end falls 1 residue outside the read, so it is completed with the germline J gene. The V and J genes are TRBV20 and TRBJ2-5, with D possibly TRBD2 on 6 matching bases. CDR3 length equals 14 residues. Germline CDR1 and CDR2: GFQATS and STVNSAI. Trimming removed 2 bases from V and 3 bases from J, with 12 bases in between. The covered CDR3 bases are TGTGGTGCTAGGAAGGCTGGGGTGCAAGACACCCAGTAC. This translates into CGARKAGVQDTQY. The whole CDR3 region reads CGARKAGVQDTQYF.

As to this clone: Germline and genes: mouse. The CDR3 bases that were read are TGTGCCAGCGGTGATGCTGGGGGCCTAAACACCGGGCAGCTCTAC. It yields the protein CASGDAGGLNTGQLY. The full-length CDR3 reads as CASGDAGGLNTGQLYF. The rearrangement links TRBV13-2 to TRBJ2-2; D might be TRBD2 (7 bases). The observed sequence ends 1 residue before the CDR3 terminus, with the missing tail filled in from the germline J gene. The CDR3 has 16 amino acids. Germline loops: CDR1 NNHNN, CDR2 SYGAGS (reference sequence). The V end lost 0 bases, the J end lost 1 base, and 10 bases lay between the germline ends.

As regards this clone: The germline and genes are mouse ones. The sequenced fragment ends 1 residue before the CDR3 boundary, so the rest is inferred from the germline J gene. The rearrangement links TRBV13-1 to TRBJ1-6; D is ambiguous. TRBJ1-6 is recorded as an ORF, its role being uncertain. V gave up 4 bases and J gave up 4 bases, with 3 bases separating them. The germline CDR1 and CDR2 sequences are NSHNY and SYGAGN. The CDR3 spans 12 residues. CDR3 protein: CASSQYNSPLYF. The DNA read from the CDR3 is TGTGCCAGCAGTCAATATAATTCGCCCCTCTAC.

Notes on this clone: Gene labels here are mouse ones. The CDR3 sequence is CAWSLMGTAGNTLYF. CDR3 DNA (partial): TGTGCCTGGAGTCTCATGGGGACGGCTGGAAATACGCTCTAT. The rearrangement uses TRBV31 and TRBJ1-3; TRBD1 is a possible D gene (5 bases). Read sequence stops 1 residue before the CDR3 end, and the germline J gene provides the missing end. The V end lost 0 bases, the J end lost 2 bases, and 11 bases lay between the germline ends. This CDR3 is built from 15 residues. Germline values: CDR1 GKSSPN, CDR2 SITVG.

A remark on this clone: Mouse gene names apply. The read gets to within 1 residue of the CDR3 end, and the germline J gene fills in the rest. The rearrangement joins TRBV13-3 to TRBJ2-7; 7 bases align to TRBD2. Germline loops: CDR1 NNHDY, CDR2 SYVADS. CDR3 length equals 16 residues. The V segment lost 0 bases and the J segment 0 bases; nucleotides outside the gene matches: 6. The sequenced CDR3 bases are TGTGCCAGCAGTGATGGGGGGGGAAGGAGCTCCTATGAACAGTAC. Protein sequence: CASSDGGGRSSYEQY. The whole CDR3 protein reads CASSDGGGRSSYEQYF.

Points on this clone: The germline and genes are mouse ones. The CDR3 extends 1 residue past the end of the read, so its final part is completed from the germline J gene. V is TRBV1 and J is TRBJ2-7; 10 bases are a match to TRBD2. CDR3 size: 16 residues. V shed 0 bases and J 4 bases; nucleotides not matched to a gene: 6. The germline gives CDR1 NSQYPW, CDR2 LRSPGD (reference sequence). The sequenced part of the CDR3 DNA is TGCACCTGCAGTGCAGATTTGAGACTGGGGGGATATGAACAGTAC. Its protein product is CTCSADLRLGGYEQY. The whole CDR3 region reads CTCSADLRLGGYEQYF. Full variable domain (missing parts from reference TRBV1 and TRBJ2-7): VTLLEQNPRWRLVPRGQAVNLRCILKNSQYPWMSWYQQDLQKQLQWLFTLRSPGDKEVKSLPGADYLATRVTDTELRLQVANMSQGRTLYCTCSADLRLGGYEQYFGPGTRLTVL.

This clone was detected only a few times. Each gene name is a mouse one. The CDR3 extends 1 residue past the end of the read, so its final part is completed from the germline J gene. The chain combines TRBV5 with TRBJ2-7; 10 bases agree with TRBD1. Germline CDR1 LGHNA, CDR2 YNLKQL (reference sequence). Germline trimming cut 2 bases from V and 5 bases from J; bases unmatched to any gene: 3. This CDR3 has 14 amino acids. The chain's CDR3 is CASSQPGQGNEQYF. The CDR3 bases that were read are TGTGCCAGCAGCCAACCGGGACAGGGGAATGAACAGTAC.

For this clone: Genes and germline come from the mouse. The sequenced part of the CDR3 DNA is TGTGCCAGCAGCCACCGGGACAGGGATGAACAGTAC. Its translation: CASSHRDRDEQY. The entire CDR3 protein is CASSHRDRDEQYF. This rearrangement joins TRBV5 to TRBJ2-7; 9 nucleotides align to TRBD1. The read comes to an end 1 residue before the CDR3 does, leaving the germline J gene to fill in the end. J lost 5 bases, V lost 3 bases, and 2 bases had no gene match. The CDR3 consists of 13 residues. Germline CDR1 LGHNA, CDR2 YNLKQL (reference sequence).

Remarks on this clone: Gene names and germline refer to mouse. The CDR3 end falls 1 residue outside the read, so it is completed with the germline J gene. Other DNA sequences in the same sample also yield this CDR3. The chain uses TRBV13-2 and TRBJ2-5; D ambiguous. Germline lookup yields CDR1 NNHNN and CDR2 SYGAGS (reference sequence). There are 11 residues in the CDR3. The V gene lost 0 bases and the J gene lost 6 bases, with 2 bases spanning the gap. The covered CDR3 bases are TGTGCCAGCGGTGATGCTGACACCCAGTAC. Amino acid sequence: CASGDADTQY. The full-length CDR3 reads as CASGDADTQYF.

A word on this clone: Any gene name here is a mouse gene name. The CDR3 goes on 1 residue after the read ends, and that part is filled in from the germline J gene. The chain is built from TRBV2 and TRBJ1-1; 9 bases agree with TRBD1. The junction had 7 bases not matched to a gene; V was cut back by 0 bases and J by 5 bases. CDR1 and CDR2 from the germline V gene are LGHNA and YSYQKL. This CDR3 is 16 amino acids long. The CDR3 DNA, read in part, is TGTGCCAGCAGCCAAGATCCGGACAGGGGACGGACAGAAGTCTTC. As protein: CASSQDPDRGRTEVF. In full, the CDR3 is CASSQDPDRGRTEVFF.